This is a list of T cell receptor beta chains from one sample in a study of T cell responses to AZD1222 COVID-19 vaccine. The method was immunoSEQ multiplex PCR; TCRdb's version includes in-frame clones alone and lacks a portion of them. The table includes approximately 180,000 clones, almost 90% detected once. The sample in question was peripheral blood, obtained on day 0 of AZD1222 vaccination. These receptors were collected from an adult in good health. Both conserved end residues are part of each CDR3. A D gene is named only where the DNA matches it firmly. Some rows have no size entry. The others give once, few or many, or a class for an expanded clone.

TGTGCCAGCAGCGTCGCGGGACTAGCAACGCAGTATTTT | CASSVAGLATQYF | . | TRBD2 | TRBV9 | 13 | TRBJ2-3
TGTGCCAGCAGGAGCGGGTTGAGTTCCTACGAGCAGTACTTC | CASRSGLSSYEQYF | . | . | TRBV27 | 14 | TRBJ2-7
TGTGCCAGCAGTCCAGGGTTCAGAACGCAGTATTTT | CASSPGFRTQYF | . | . | TRBV6-5 | 12 | TRBJ2-3
TGTGCCAGCAGCTTAGAAGGTTCCGGGGCGGAGTTCTATGGCTACACCTTC | CASSLEGSGAEFYGYTF | . | . | TRBV7-3 | 17 | TRBJ1-2
TGTGCCAGCGCCTTGGCGGACGAGCAGTACTTC | CASALADEQYF | . | . | TRBV6-5 | 11 | TRBJ2-7
TGTGCCAGCAGCTTGGACAAGGGGGGTTTGAGCACAGATACGCAGTATTTT | CASSLDKGGLSTDTQYF | . | . | TRBV7-8 | 17 | TRBJ2-3
TGTGCCATCAGTGAAGGAGGGGACTATGGCTACACCTTC | CAISEGGDYGYTF | . | . | TRBV10-3 | 13 | TRBJ1-2
TGCGCCAGCAGCCAAGGGGCGCTCCAGGTCAACGAGCAGTACTTC | CASSQGALQVNEQYF | . | . | TRBV4-1 | 15 | TRBJ2-7
TGTGCCAGCAGTTACTCGCCACGAACCATGAACACTGAAGCTTTCTTT | CASSYSPRTMNTEAFF | . | . | TRBV6-2/TRBV6-3 | 16 | TRBJ1-1
TGTGCCAGCAGCTTATCTAATGAAAAACTGTTTTTT | CASSLSNEKLFF | . | . | TRBV11-2 | 12 | TRBJ1-4
TGTGCCAGCAGCCAAGGGTCGAGGAGACCAAGTAGCACAGATACGCAGTATTTT | CASSQGSRRPSSTDTQYF | . | . | TRBV14 | 18 | TRBJ2-3
TGCGCCAGCAGCTTGGAGGGACAGGGGGCTTATGGCTACACCTTC | CASSLEGQGAYGYTF | . | TRBD1 | TRBV5-1 | 15 | TRBJ1-2
TGTGCCAGCAGCCCCGGGACAGAGCCTAACTATGGCTACACCTTC | CASSPGTEPNYGYTF | . | TRBD1 | TRBV3-1/TRBV3-2 | 15 | TRBJ1-2
TGTGCCAGCAGCCATTGGCGGAGCTACAATGAGCAGTTCTTC | CASSHWRSYNEQFF | . | . | TRBV14 | 14 | TRBJ2-1
TGTGCCAGCAGCTTGTTCCCAGGGGGCGAGAGCATTCAGTACTTC | CASSLFPGGESIQYF | . | TRBD1 | TRBV5-6 | 15 | TRBJ2-4
TGTGCCAGCAGCCAAGATTTGGATAGCGGGGAGGGGCAGTACTTC | CASSQDLDSGEGQYF | . | TRBD2 | TRBV3-1/TRBV3-2 | 15 | TRBJ2-7
TGCGCCAGCAGCCTGGCCGGGCAGACCTACGAGCAGTACTTC | CASSLAGQTYEQYF | . | . | TRBV5-1 | 14 | TRBJ2-7
TGCGCCAGCAGCCTAGACGGGACAGGTGACTACGAGCAGTACTTC | CASSLDGTGDYEQYF | once | TRBD1 | TRBV5-1 | 15 | TRBJ2-7
TGTGCCAGCAGGACAGGCCTCAATCAGCCCCAGCATTTT | CASRTGLNQPQHF | . | . | TRBV6-5 | 13 | TRBJ1-5
TGTGCCAGCAGCTCGAGTGGACAAGCCTCTGGCTACACCTTC | CASSSSGQASGYTF | . | . | TRBV5-8 | 14 | TRBJ1-2
TGTGCCAGCGGCAGGGACAGGTCCCAGTATTTT | CASGRDRSQYF | . | TRBD1 | TRBV12-3/TRBV12-4 | 11 | TRBJ2-3
TGTGCCAGCAGTTTAGGGGACAATCAGCCCCAGCATTTT | CASSLGDNQPQHF | . | . | TRBV12-3/TRBV12-4 | 13 | TRBJ1-5
TGTGCCAGCAGCTTAGACGGTTCAAGGGCTCTTTGGGCAGTTGCCTACGAGCAGTACTTC | CASSLDGSRALWAVAYEQYF | . | . | TRBV11-2 | 20 | TRBJ2-7
TGTGCCTGGGGTCAACCGGGGGGCGGAGAGACCCAGTACTTC | CAWGQPGGGETQYF | . | . | TRBV30 | 14 | TRBJ2-5
TGTGCCAGCAGTGAAGTGGCAGGGGTTGGCAATCAGCCCCAGCATTTT | CASSEVAGVGNQPQHF | . | . | TRBV6-1 | 16 | TRBJ1-5
TGTGCCAGCAGCCCAGGACCTCAGGACACTGAAGCTTTCTTT | CASSPGPQDTEAFF | . | . | TRBV9 | 14 | TRBJ1-1
TGTGCCAGCAGCCCAGGGTACGAGCAGTACTTC | CASSPGYEQYF | . | . | TRBV7-9 | 11 | TRBJ2-7